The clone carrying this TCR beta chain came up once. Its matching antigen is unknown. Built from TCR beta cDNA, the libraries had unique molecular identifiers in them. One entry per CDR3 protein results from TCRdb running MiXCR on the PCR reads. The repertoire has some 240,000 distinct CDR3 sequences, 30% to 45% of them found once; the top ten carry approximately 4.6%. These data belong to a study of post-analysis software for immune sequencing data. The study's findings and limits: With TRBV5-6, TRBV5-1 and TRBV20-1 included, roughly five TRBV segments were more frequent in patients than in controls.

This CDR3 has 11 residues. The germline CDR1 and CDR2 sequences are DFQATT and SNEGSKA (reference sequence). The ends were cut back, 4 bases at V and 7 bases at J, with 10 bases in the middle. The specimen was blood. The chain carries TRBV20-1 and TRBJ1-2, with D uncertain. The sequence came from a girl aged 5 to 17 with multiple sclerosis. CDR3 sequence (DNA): TGCAGTGCTATAGCGGGGATTGGCTACACCTTC. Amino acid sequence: CSAIAGIGYTF.